The rows below give T cell receptor beta chains drawn from one sample of a study of T-cell memory formation after mild COVID-19. TCRdb redid the calling of the 5' RACE reads with MiXCR, one entry per CDR3 protein. The table lists approximately 250,000 distinct CDR3 sequences, 16% of them singletons. What was sequenced was PBMCs or a T cell subset sorted from them (not recorded which). The receptors derive from a man aged 18 to 29 who had mild COVID-19 (a few samples of this study predate the infection). Cell type and time point are not known. Both conserved end residues are part of each CDR3. Fields, in order: CDR3 length, D gene, V gene, J gene, clone size, CDR3 DNA, CDR3 protein. The D gene is left open where the match is weak. Only part of the rows carry a size: once, few, many, or a class if the clone is expanded.

length: 13; D: -; V: TRBV12-3/TRBV12-4; J: TRBJ2-7; size: -; DNA: TGTGCCAGCAGTTTACGCGGAGCCTACGAGCAGTACTTC; CDR3: CASSLRGAYEQYF
length: 12; D: -; V: TRBV7-2; J: TRBJ2-5; size: many; DNA: TGTGCCAGCGGCAGGGATTGGGAGACCCAGTACTTC; CDR3: CASGRDWETQYF
length: 15; D: TRBD1; V: TRBV15; J: TRBJ1-6; size: -; DNA: TGTGCCACCTCTCACGCCGGACAGGCCAATTCACCCCTCCACTTT; CDR3: CATSHAGQANSPLHF
length: 15; D: TRBD1; V: TRBV15; J: TRBJ1-4; size: -; DNA: TGTGCCACCAGCCGGATGGACAGGGCGCAGGAAAAACTGTTTTTT; CDR3: CATSRMDRAQEKLFF
length: 16; D: TRBD1; V: TRBV15; J: TRBJ1-5; size: -; DNA: TGTGCCACCAGCAGAGTTTCTGGGACAGGGGGCCAGCCCCAGCATTTT; CDR3: CATSRVSGTGGQPQHF
length: 13; D: -; V: TRBV6-5; J: TRBJ2-2; size: many; DNA: TGTGCCAGCAGGTCGGGTGGAGCCGGGGAGCTGTTTTTT; CDR3: CASRSGGAGELFF
length: 14; D: -; V: TRBV12-3/TRBV12-4; J: TRBJ1-4; size: -; DNA: TGTGCCAGCAGTTTAGTCGTGGCTGGTGAAAAACTGTTTTTT; CDR3: CASSLVVAGEKLFF
length: 14; D: -; V: TRBV20-1; J: TRBJ1-2; size: few; DNA: TGCAGTGCTCTGAAGGAAGGAAGAGGTGATGGCTACACCTTC; CDR3: CSALKEGRGDGYTF
length: 11; D: -; V: TRBV5-1; J: TRBJ2-7; size: many; DNA: TGCGCCAGCAGGGACAGCTACGAGCAGTACTTC; CDR3: CASRDSYEQYF
length: 13; D: TRBD1; V: TRBV29-1; J: TRBJ1-3; size: -; DNA: TGCAGCGCAGGGGGCCACTCTGGAAACACCATATATTTT; CDR3: CSAGGHSGNTIYF
length: 13; D: TRBD1; V: TRBV29-1; J: TRBJ1-5; size: few; DNA: TGCAGCGTAATACAGGGGATCAATCAGCCCCAGCATTTT; CDR3: CSVIQGINQPQHF
length: 14; D: -; V: TRBV20-1; J: TRBJ1-1; size: few; DNA: TGCAGTGCTAGAGATGGAACACGGAGCACTGAAGCTTTCTTT; CDR3: CSARDGTRSTEAFF
length: 14; D: TRBD2; V: TRBV7-2; J: TRBJ2-5; size: few; DNA: TGTGCCAGCAGGGCCGGGACTAGCGTCGAGACCCAGTACTTC; CDR3: CASRAGTSVETQYF
length: 13; D: -; V: TRBV7-3; J: TRBJ2-1; size: -; DNA: TGTGCCAGCAGCTCGCAGGGTCCGAATGAGCAGTTCTTC; CDR3: CASSSQGPNEQFF
length: 13; D: -; V: TRBV3-1; J: TRBJ1-5; size: -; DNA: TGTGCCAGCAGCCAAGATCTAAGGGGAGGCCAGCATTTT; CDR3: CASSQDLRGGQHF
length: 14; D: -; V: TRBV5-1; J: TRBJ2-1; size: -; DNA: TGCGCCAGCAGCTTGGCCTGGAGAGCCAATGAGCAGTTCTTC; CDR3: CASSLAWRANEQFF